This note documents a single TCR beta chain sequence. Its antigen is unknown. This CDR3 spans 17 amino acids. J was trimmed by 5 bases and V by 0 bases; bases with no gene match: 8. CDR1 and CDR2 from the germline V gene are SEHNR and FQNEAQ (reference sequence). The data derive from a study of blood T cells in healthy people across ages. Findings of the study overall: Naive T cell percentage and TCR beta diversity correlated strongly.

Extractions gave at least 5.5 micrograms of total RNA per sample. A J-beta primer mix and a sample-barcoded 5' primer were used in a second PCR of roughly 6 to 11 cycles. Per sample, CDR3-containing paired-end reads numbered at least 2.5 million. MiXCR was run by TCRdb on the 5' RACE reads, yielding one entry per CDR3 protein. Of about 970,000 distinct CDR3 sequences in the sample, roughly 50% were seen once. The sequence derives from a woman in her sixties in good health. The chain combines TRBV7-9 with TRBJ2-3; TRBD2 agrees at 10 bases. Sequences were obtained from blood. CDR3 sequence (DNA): TGTGCCAGCAGCTTAGCGCGAGCGGGAGGGCCGAGAGATACGCAGTATTTT. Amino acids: CASSLARAGGPRDTQYF.